Listed here are 18 T cell receptor beta chains from one sample, sequenced in a study of OX40 agonist ivuxolimab in advanced cancers. The protocol used for the library was the immunoSEQ multiplex PCR assay. TCRdb's version of the immuneACCESS table is confined to in-frame rearrangements and falls short of the full clone set. An unresolved V gene accounts for under half of the shortfall where checked; the remainder is of unknown origin. The sample table holds some 74,000 clones, of which 80% to 95% were seen once. In total, the top ten clones hold around 1% of the sample. Sequenced here: CD4+ or CD8+ T cells sorted from blood, sampled in a trial of the OX40 agonist ivuxolimab. The receptors come from an adult with an advanced solid tumor such as melanoma, head and neck, liver or kidney cancer.

V and J are TRBV5-1 and TRBJ1-5, with a possible D match to TRBD1 (6 bases). Germline assignment: CDR1 SGHRS and CDR2 YFSETQ. V shed 4 bases and J shed 7 bases, with 12 bases lying between them. The CDR3 contains 13 residues. The CDR3 nucleotides are TGCGCCAGCAGCGCACAGGGAGGACAGCCCCAGCATTTT. Protein product: CASSAQGGQPQHF.

The chain couples TRBV30 to TRBJ1-3; weak D call: TRBD1 (5 bases). Germline assignment: CDR1 GTSNPN and CDR2 SVGIG (reference sequence). V lost 5 bases and J 3 bases, leaving 8 bases between the germline ends. The CDR3 runs 12 residues. This CDR3 is CAWQGGGNTIYF. CDR3 DNA sequence: TGTGCCTGGCAGGGAGGTGGAAACACCATATATTTT.

The chain employs TRBV18 and TRBJ1-1; D remains unclear. The germline V gene encodes CDR1 KGHSH and CDR2 LQKENI. Trimming took off 0 bases at V and 7 bases at J, with 21 bases between the two ends. The CDR3 sequence is 17 residues long. CDR3 nucleotides: TGTGCCAGCTCACCACCTTTGGCAGCAGGTGGGTTAGTTGAAGCTTTCTTT. It translates to CASSPPLAAGGLVEAFF. Combining the CDR3 with reference TRBV18 and TRBJ1-1 gives the whole variable domain NAGVMQNPRHLVRRRGQEARLRCSPMKGHSHVYWYRQLPEEGLKFMVYLQKENIIDESGMPKERFSAEFPKEGPSILRIQQVVRGDSAAYFCASSPPLAAGGLVEAFFGQGTRLTVV.

The CDR3, as DNA: TGTGCCAGCAGTTCGGACAGGGTTAACAATTCACCCCTCCACTTT. This gives the protein CASSSDRVNNSPLHF. The chain links TRBV28 to TRBJ1-6; 8 bases line up with TRBD1. CDR3 length: 15 amino acids. Per the germline V gene, CDR1 is MDHEN and CDR2 is SYDVKM. Trimming cost V 4 bases and J 7 bases; bases outside gene matches: 6. Variable domain in full (rest from reference TRBV28 and TRBJ1-6): DVKVTQSSRYLVKRTGEKVFLECVQDMDHENMFWYRQDPGLGLRLIYFSYDVKMKEKGDIPEGYSVSREKKERFSLILESASTNQTSMYLCASSSDRVNNSPLHFGNGTRLTVT.

V and J are TRBV7-6 and TRBJ1-3; D gene uncertain. V shed 7 bases and J shed 2 bases, with 9 bases lying between them. The CDR3 sequence is 13 residues long. The germline V gene has CDR1 SGHVS and CDR2 FNYEAQ. CDR3 in DNA: TGTGCCAGCAACAATCAACCTGGAAACACCATATATTTT. Amino acid sequence: CASNNQPGNTIYF. Full variable domain (remainder filled in from reference TRBV7-6 and TRBJ1-3): GAGVSQSPRYKVTKRGQDVALRCDPISGHVSLYWYRQALGQGPEFLTYFNYEAQQDKSGLPNDRFSAERPEGSISTLTIQRTEQRDSAMYRCASNNQPGNTIYFGEGSWLTVV.

The chain links TRBV28 to TRBJ2-7, with D unclear. The CDR3 extends over 14 amino acids. Trimming stripped 8 bases from V and 6 bases from J, with 20 bases between. Looked up from germline, CDR1 is MDHEN and CDR2 is SYDVKM. The CDR3 nucleotides read TGTGCCAGCGGTCGGGCACCCCGGGTCGGCGAGCAGTACTTC. Protein product: CASGRAPRVGEQYF.

The chain is built from TRBV10-3 and TRBJ2-1; perhaps TRBD2 as D (5 bases). CDR1 and CDR2 from the germline V gene are ENHRY and SYGVKD. Trimming shortened V by 4 bases and J by 5 bases, and 9 bases separated the two germline ends. This CDR3 contains 13 residues. CDR3 DNA: TGTGCCATCAGTGTTCAGCGGAACAATGAGCAGTTCTTC. It is translated as CAISVQRNNEQFF.

This chain uses TRBV11-2 with TRBJ2-7, with TRBD2 matching 7 bases. The trim removed 2 bases at V and 6 bases at J, leaving 4 bases unmatched. This CDR3 comprises 13 residues. Germline values: CDR1 SGHAT, CDR2 FQNNGV. The CDR3 DNA is TGTGCCAGCAGCTTAAGCGGGGACCTCGAGCAGTACTTC. It translates to CASSLSGDLEQYF.

The chain carries TRBV6-1 and TRBJ1-1; D is possibly TRBD1 (6 bases). The CDR3 spans 13 residues. From germline, CDR1 is MNHNS and CDR2 SASEGT. V was pared by 6 bases and J by 7 bases, with 15 bases between. CDR3 in amino acids: CASSSLQGNEAFF. DNA for the CDR3: TGTGCCAGCAGCAGCCTCCAGGGGAATGAAGCTTTCTTT.

This chain uses TRBV5-7 with TRBJ2-7; possible D gene TRBD1, 5 bases. TRBV5-7 is given ORF status, its function remaining uncertain. V dropped 4 bases and J dropped 0 bases, with 17 bases sitting between them. This CDR3 has 16 amino acids. The DNA for the CDR3 is TGTGCCAGCAGCAAAGGTGGCAGGGATAGCTCCTACGAGCAGTACTTC. Translated, it gives CASSKGGRDSSYEQYF.

V and J are TRBV11-3 and TRBJ2-7; D is unclear. The CDR3 consists of 14 residues. V lost 5 bases and J lost 1, with 12 bases in between. CDR1 and CDR2 (germline): SGHNT, YENEEA. CDR3 DNA: TGTGCCAGCAGCCGAGGACCGAATTCCTACGAGCAGTACTTC. This gives the protein CASSRGPNSYEQYF.

This chain connects TRBV28 to TRBJ1-2; no clear D gene. The CDR3 extends over 12 amino acids. V gave up 3 bases and J gave up 7 bases, with 9 bases separating them. Germline V gene lookup returns CDR1 MDHEN and CDR2 SYDVKM. The CDR3 reads CASSLLTGGYTF. CDR3 sequence (DNA): TGTGCCAGCAGTTTGTTGACGGGTGGCTACACCTTC.

The chain links TRBV5-1 to TRBJ1-2; perhaps TRBD1 as D (5 bases). The CDR3 extends over 14 amino acids. Per the germline V gene, CDR1 is SGHRS and CDR2 is YFSETQ. The V and J ends lost 5 bases and 5 bases respectively, with 16 bases between them. The CDR3 loop is CASSPGTPVYGYTF. As DNA, the CDR3 is TGCGCCAGCAGTCCCGGGACCCCAGTTTATGGCTACACCTTC.

The chain employs TRBV4-1 and TRBJ1-4, with 10 bases that match TRBD1. Germline loops: CDR1 MGHRA, CDR2 YSYEKL. This CDR3 has 17 residues. Trimming removed 2 bases from V and 5 bases from J; junction bases left unmatched: 8. The CDR3 bases are TGCGCCAGCAGCCAACCCCGGGACAGGGGACCAAATGAAAAACTGTTTTTT. Translating gives CASSQPRDRGPNEKLFF.

The V and J genes are TRBV6-1 and TRBJ1-5, with 7 bases lining up with TRBD1. Germline CDR1 and CDR2: MNHNS and SASEGT. The trim removed 5 bases at V and 4 bases at J, leaving 8 bases unmatched. This CDR3 has 15 residues. This CDR3 is CASSLDRVKNQPQHF. The CDR3 DNA reads TGTGCCAGCAGTTTAGACAGGGTAAAAAATCAGCCCCAGCATTTT.

Written as DNA, the CDR3 is TGTGCCAGCAGCTTGGCCCCGGTAAACTATGGCTACACCTTC. Its translation is CASSLAPVNYGYTF. The rearrangement joins TRBV5-8 to TRBJ1-2; no reliable D call. Trimming left V 0 bases short and J 2 bases short, with 8 bases between. CDR3 length: 14 amino acids. Looked up from germline, CDR1 is SGHTS and CDR2 is YDEGEE.

The chain combines TRBV6-6 with TRBJ1-2; D gene unclear. The CDR3 loop spans 13 amino acids. Trimming stripped 4 bases from V and 2 bases from J, with 8 bases between. Germline CDR1 is MNHNY and CDR2 is SVGAGI (reference sequence). The CDR3 loop reads CASSLAGNYGYTF. The CDR3 region has the DNA TGTGCCAGCAGTTTAGCGGGGAACTATGGCTACACCTTC.

The J gene is TRBJ2-7, the V gene TRBV5-1; no firm D call. The CDR3 covers 13 residues. Trimming took off 0 bases at V and 2 bases at J, with 6 bases between the two ends. The germline V gene has CDR1 SGHRS and CDR2 YFSETQ. The CDR3 here is CASSLDSPYEQYF. The CDR3 bases are TGCGCCAGCAGCTTGGATAGCCCCTACGAGCAGTACTTC.